This T cell receptor (beta chain) emerged from a study of response to subunit inactivated influenza vaccine. Regarding the study as a whole: Authors suggested seasonal influenza vaccinations each recruit few new T cells.

MiXCR, applied by TCRdb to the RT-PCR reads, yields one record per CDR3 protein. The sample gives about 160,000 distinct CDR3 sequences, about a tenth of which show up once; around 11% is in the top ten. In this sample, this clonotype turned up a few times. Its antigen is as yet unknown. The specimen comprised non-naive T cells sorted from PBMCs, sampled 40 to 50 days after vaccination. The source of this sequence is a man in his fifties or sixties who received an inactivated influenza vaccine.

The CDR3 sequence is CASSISGRPGDEQFF. The CDR3 DNA sequence: TGTGCCAGCAGCATTAGCGGGAGGCCGGGCGATGAGCAGTTCTTC. The chain is built from TRBV7-2 and TRBJ2-1, with 10 bases matching TRBD2. CDR1 and CDR2 from the germline V gene are SGHTA and FQGNSA. Unmatched junction bases numbered 9, after V lost 5 bases and J lost 8 bases. This CDR3 is built from 15 residues.